These T cell receptor beta chains were read from a single sample in a study of T cell clones after liver transplantation. TCRdb keeps only in-frame clones here, not all; method: immunoSEQ multiplex PCR. The data hold 90,000 to 120,000 clones, with around 83% observed a single time. The sample in question was CD4+ T cells from blood, obtained before liver transplant. All receptors come from a human donor who received a liver transplant. CDR3s include the opening cysteine and the closing phenylalanine or tryptophan. A D gene is named only where the DNA matches it firmly. Expanded clones are given a class, and other clones once, few, many or no size at all.

cdr3_aa: CASRLTDNTEAFF
cdr3_nt: TGTGCCAGCAGATTGACAGACAACACTGAAGCTTTCTTT
v_call: TRBV7-9
j_call: TRBJ1-1
cdr3_length: 13
d_call: NA
clone_size: NA

cdr3_aa: CATSRDISQPQHF
cdr3_nt: TGTGCCACCAGCAGAGATATTAGCCAGCCCCAGCATTTT
v_call: TRBV15
j_call: TRBJ1-5
cdr3_length: 13
d_call: NA
clone_size: few

cdr3_aa: CASSRRSSGDETQYF
cdr3_nt: TGTGCCAGCTCACGTCGGTCTAGCGGTGATGAGACCCAGTACTTC
v_call: TRBV18
j_call: TRBJ2-5
cdr3_length: 15
d_call: TRBD2
clone_size: NA

cdr3_aa: CASSPRTSWEGNYEQYF
cdr3_nt: TGTGCCAGCAGCCCCAGAACTAGTTGGGAAGGGAACTACGAGCAGTACTTC
v_call: TRBV4-2
j_call: TRBJ2-7
cdr3_length: 17
d_call: NA
clone_size: NA

cdr3_aa: CASSEPFTYEQYF
cdr3_nt: TGTGCCAGCAGTGAGCCTTTTACCTACGAGCAGTACTTC
v_call: TRBV2
j_call: TRBJ2-7
cdr3_length: 13
d_call: NA
clone_size: NA

cdr3_aa: CASSYSQGAKGYTF
cdr3_nt: TGTGCCAGCAGCTATTCTCAGGGGGCGAAAGGCTACACCTTC
v_call: TRBV7-2
j_call: TRBJ1-2
cdr3_length: 14
d_call: TRBD1
clone_size: NA

cdr3_aa: CASGPGGGVIGYTF
cdr3_nt: TGTGCCAGTGGCCCCGGGGGGGGCGTAATAGGCTACACCTTC
v_call: TRBV19
j_call: TRBJ1-2
cdr3_length: 14
d_call: NA
clone_size: NA

cdr3_aa: CASSLGGTGFGAFF
cdr3_nt: TGTGCCAGCAGCCTCGGTGGGACAGGGTTTGGAGCTTTCTTT
v_call: TRBV5-8
j_call: TRBJ1-1
cdr3_length: 14
d_call: TRBD1
clone_size: NA

cdr3_aa: CASSSWGLGSGVKTEAFF
cdr3_nt: TGTGCCAGCAGCTCCTGGGGCTTGGGGTCAGGGGTGAAAACTGAAGCTTTCTTT
v_call: TRBV13
j_call: TRBJ1-1
cdr3_length: 18
d_call: NA
clone_size: NA

cdr3_aa: CATSVRQGGSGNTIYF
cdr3_nt: TGTGCCACCAGCGTTAGACAGGGCGGCTCTGGAAACACCATATATTTT
v_call: TRBV15
j_call: TRBJ1-3
cdr3_length: 16
d_call: TRBD1
clone_size: NA

cdr3_aa: CASSLTQTTGVYGYTF
cdr3_nt: TGTGCCAGCAGTTTAACCCAAACCACAGGGGTCTATGGCTACACCTTC
v_call: TRBV27
j_call: TRBJ1-2
cdr3_length: 16
d_call: TRBD1
clone_size: NA

cdr3_aa: CASSLWTASYEQYF
cdr3_nt: TGTGCCAGCAGCTTATGGACAGCATCCTACGAGCAGTACTTC
v_call: TRBV7-2
j_call: TRBJ2-7
cdr3_length: 14
d_call: NA
clone_size: NA

cdr3_aa: CASSQGGFTGTEAFF
cdr3_nt: TGCGCCAGCAGCCAAGGAGGCTTCACGGGCACTGAAGCTTTCTTT
v_call: TRBV4-3
j_call: TRBJ1-1
cdr3_length: 15
d_call: NA
clone_size: NA

cdr3_aa: CASRQLPNTGELFF
cdr3_nt: TGTGCCAGTAGGCAGTTACCGAACACCGGGGAGCTGTTTTTT
v_call: TRBV2
j_call: TRBJ2-2
cdr3_length: 14
d_call: NA
clone_size: NA

cdr3_aa: CASIRLGGGEGYTF
cdr3_nt: TGTGCCAGCATACGCCTGGGGGGAGGGGAAGGCTACACCTTC
v_call: TRBV7-2
j_call: TRBJ1-2
cdr3_length: 14
d_call: NA
clone_size: once

cdr3_aa: CASSVVETGVGYTF
cdr3_nt: TGTGCCAGCAGCGTAGTAGAGACAGGGGTTGGCTACACCTTC
v_call: TRBV9
j_call: TRBJ1-2
cdr3_length: 14
d_call: TRBD1
clone_size: NA

cdr3_aa: CASRRDTQYF
cdr3_nt: TGTGCCAGCAGGCGAGATACGCAGTATTTT
v_call: TRBV2
j_call: TRBJ2-3
cdr3_length: 10
d_call: NA
clone_size: NA

cdr3_aa: CASSPGRADPDTQYF
cdr3_nt: TGTGCCAGCTCACCCGGCAGGGCAGACCCAGATACGCAGTATTTT
v_call: TRBV18
j_call: TRBJ2-3
cdr3_length: 15
d_call: NA
clone_size: NA

cdr3_aa: CASSVGQGRMNTEAFF
cdr3_nt: TGTGCCAGCAGCGTTGGGCAGGGCAGAATGAACACTGAAGCTTTCTTT
v_call: TRBV5-6
j_call: TRBJ1-1
cdr3_length: 16
d_call: NA
clone_size: once

cdr3_aa: CASSLQDTQYF
cdr3_nt: TGTGCCAGCAGTTTACAGGATACGCAGTATTTT
v_call: TRBV28
j_call: TRBJ2-3
cdr3_length: 11
d_call: NA
clone_size: NA

cdr3_aa: CASNTPGGGGYTF
cdr3_nt: TGTGCCAGCAATACCCCCGGCGGGGGTGGCTACACCTTC
v_call: TRBV7-2
j_call: TRBJ1-2
cdr3_length: 13
d_call: NA
clone_size: once

cdr3_aa: CAIGGGRTNQETQYF
cdr3_nt: TGTGCCATTGGGGGAGGGAGGACAAACCAAGAGACCCAGTACTTC
v_call: TRBV10-3
j_call: TRBJ2-5
cdr3_length: 15
d_call: TRBD2
clone_size: NA

cdr3_aa: CASSLRGQPSGNQPQHF
cdr3_nt: TGTGCCAGCAGTTTAAGGGGACAGCCAAGTGGCAATCAGCCCCAGCATTTT
v_call: TRBV27
j_call: TRBJ1-5
cdr3_length: 17
d_call: TRBD1
clone_size: NA

cdr3_aa: CASSPQETQYF
cdr3_nt: TGTGCCAGCTCACCCCAAGAGACCCAGTACTTC
v_call: TRBV18
j_call: TRBJ2-5
cdr3_length: 11
d_call: NA
clone_size: few

cdr3_aa: CASSSPDRAPETQYF
cdr3_nt: TGTGCCAGCAGTTCGCCGGACAGGGCGCCGGAGACCCAGTACTTC
v_call: TRBV27
j_call: TRBJ2-5
cdr3_length: 15
d_call: TRBD1
clone_size: NA

cdr3_aa: CASSQVGANQPQHF
cdr3_nt: TGTGCCAGCAGCCAAGTAGGAGCTAATCAGCCCCAGCATTTT
v_call: TRBV4-2
j_call: TRBJ1-5
cdr3_length: 14
d_call: NA
clone_size: NA

cdr3_aa: CASSPGSLWGQSNYGYTF
cdr3_nt: TGTGCCAGCAGCCCAGGGAGTTTATGGGGACAGTCTAACTATGGCTACACCTTC
v_call: TRBV14
j_call: TRBJ1-2
cdr3_length: 18
d_call: TRBD1
clone_size: few

cdr3_aa: CASSLRNTIYF
cdr3_nt: TGCGCCAGCAGTCTGAGAAACACCATATATTTT
v_call: TRBV23-1
j_call: TRBJ1-3
cdr3_length: 11
d_call: NA
clone_size: NA

cdr3_aa: CAWNRGNQPQHF
cdr3_nt: TGTGCCTGGAACAGGGGTAATCAGCCCCAGCATTTT
v_call: TRBV30
j_call: TRBJ1-5
cdr3_length: 12
d_call: TRBD1
clone_size: NA

cdr3_aa: CASSTSGRLSYEQYF
cdr3_nt: TGTGCCAGCAGCACTAGCGGGAGGCTATCCTACGAGCAGTACTTC
v_call: TRBV11-2
j_call: TRBJ2-7
cdr3_length: 15
d_call: TRBD2
clone_size: NA

cdr3_aa: CASSILGQFYQPQHF
cdr3_nt: TGTGCCAGTAGTATACTCGGACAGTTTTATCAGCCCCAGCATTTT
v_call: TRBV19
j_call: TRBJ1-5
cdr3_length: 15
d_call: NA
clone_size: once

cdr3_aa: CASSIDGGRAFF
cdr3_nt: TGTGCCAGTAGTATAGACGGGGGGAGAGCTTTCTTT
v_call: TRBV19
j_call: TRBJ1-1
cdr3_length: 12
d_call: NA
clone_size: few

cdr3_aa: CASSARGYPYEQYF
cdr3_nt: TGTGCCAGCAGTGCCAGGGGCTACCCCTACGAGCAGTACTTC
v_call: TRBV27
j_call: TRBJ2-7
cdr3_length: 14
d_call: NA
clone_size: NA

cdr3_aa: CAGSVGPGNTEAFF
cdr3_nt: TGTGCCGGAAGCGTGGGGCCGGGGAACACTGAAGCTTTCTTT
v_call: TRBV9
j_call: TRBJ1-1
cdr3_length: 14
d_call: NA
clone_size: NA

cdr3_aa: CASGTAGTEAFF
cdr3_nt: TGCGCCAGCGGGACAGCGGGAACTGAAGCTTTCTTT
v_call: TRBV5-1
j_call: TRBJ1-1
cdr3_length: 12
d_call: TRBD1
clone_size: NA

cdr3_aa: CASRPTSGRGNEQFF
cdr3_nt: TGTGCCAGCAGGCCCACTAGCGGGAGAGGCAATGAGCAGTTCTTC
v_call: TRBV6-6
j_call: TRBJ2-1
cdr3_length: 15
d_call: TRBD2
clone_size: few

cdr3_aa: CASSLGGAGGNTEAFF
cdr3_nt: TGTGCCAGCAGCTTGGGCGGGGCAGGAGGGAACACTGAAGCTTTCTTT
v_call: TRBV5-4
j_call: TRBJ1-1
cdr3_length: 16
d_call: NA
clone_size: NA

cdr3_aa: CASSRDGTAGANVLTF
cdr3_nt: TGTGCCAGTAGTAGGGACGGGACAGCTGGGGCCAACGTCCTGACTTTC
v_call: TRBV19
j_call: TRBJ2-6
cdr3_length: 16
d_call: TRBD1
clone_size: once

cdr3_aa: CASRDSMSGANVLTF
cdr3_nt: TGCGCCAGCCGGGACAGTATGTCTGGGGCCAACGTCCTGACTTTC
v_call: TRBV5-1
j_call: TRBJ2-6
cdr3_length: 15
d_call: TRBD1
clone_size: NA

cdr3_aa: CASRKQGSPYEQYF
cdr3_nt: TGTGCCAGCAGGAAACAGGGGAGTCCCTACGAGCAGTACTTC
v_call: TRBV27
j_call: TRBJ2-7
cdr3_length: 14
d_call: TRBD1
clone_size: once

cdr3_aa: CASRPGQGGQGYTF
cdr3_nt: TGTGCCAGCAGACCTGGACAGGGTGGGCAAGGCTACACCTTC
v_call: TRBV28
j_call: TRBJ1-2
cdr3_length: 14
d_call: TRBD1
clone_size: NA

cdr3_aa: CASSERGFSVYGYTF
cdr3_nt: TGTGCCAGCAGCGAACGAGGGTTCTCAGTCTATGGCTACACCTTC
v_call: TRBV6-5
j_call: TRBJ1-2
cdr3_length: 15
d_call: NA
clone_size: NA

cdr3_aa: CSALRETQYF
cdr3_nt: TGCAGTGCTTTAAGAGAGACCCAGTACTTC
v_call: TRBV20-1
j_call: TRBJ2-5
cdr3_length: 10
d_call: NA
clone_size: NA

cdr3_aa: CSALASGITKTQYF
cdr3_nt: TGCAGCGCCCTCGCTAGCGGGATCACAAAGACCCAGTACTTC
v_call: TRBV29-1
j_call: TRBJ2-5
cdr3_length: 14
d_call: TRBD2
clone_size: NA

cdr3_aa: CASSYRDRGLNTEAFF
cdr3_nt: TGTGCCAGCAGTTACCGCGACAGGGGCTTGAACACTGAAGCTTTCTTT
v_call: TRBV6-5
j_call: TRBJ1-1
cdr3_length: 16
d_call: TRBD1
clone_size: few

cdr3_aa: CASSSAGTGIFTVGLNTEAFF
cdr3_nt: TGTGCCAGCAGCTCCGCCGGGACAGGGATTTTTACGGTGGGTCTTAACACTGAAGCTTTCTTT
v_call: TRBV28
j_call: TRBJ1-1
cdr3_length: 21
d_call: TRBD1
clone_size: NA

cdr3_aa: CASSSDLGTQYF
cdr3_nt: TGTGCCAGCAGCTCGGACCTGGGGACCCAGTACTTC
v_call: TRBV11-2
j_call: TRBJ2-5
cdr3_length: 12
d_call: NA
clone_size: NA

cdr3_aa: CSVEEEPGLASGTQYF
cdr3_nt: TGCAGCGTTGAAGAGGAGCCGGGACTAGCGTCCGGGACCCAGTACTTC
v_call: TRBV29-1
j_call: TRBJ2-5
cdr3_length: 16
d_call: TRBD2
clone_size: once

cdr3_aa: CASSSRLAGAISYNEQFF
cdr3_nt: TGTGCCAGCAGCTCCCGGCTAGCGGGAGCGATTTCCTACAATGAGCAGTTCTTC
v_call: TRBV5-6
j_call: TRBJ2-1
cdr3_length: 18
d_call: TRBD2
clone_size: NA

cdr3_aa: CASSPEGREQYF
cdr3_nt: TGTGCCAGCTCACCAGAGGGCCGCGAGCAGTACTTC
v_call: TRBV18
j_call: TRBJ2-7
cdr3_length: 12
d_call: NA
clone_size: NA

cdr3_aa: CASSLVRTPFSNEKLFF
cdr3_nt: TGTGCCAGCAGTTTGGTGAGGACCCCATTTAGTAATGAAAAACTGTTTTTT
v_call: TRBV27
j_call: TRBJ1-4
cdr3_length: 17
d_call: NA
clone_size: NA

cdr3_aa: CASPRDRADTEAFF
cdr3_nt: TGTGCCAGCCCCCGGGACAGGGCGGACACTGAAGCTTTCTTT
v_call: TRBV6-1
j_call: TRBJ1-1
cdr3_length: 14
d_call: TRBD1
clone_size: NA

cdr3_aa: CASSRPLRTGGVEKLFF
cdr3_nt: TGTGCCAGCAGCCGCCCTCTTAGGACAGGGGGCGTCGAAAAACTGTTTTTT
v_call: TRBV7-2
j_call: TRBJ1-4
cdr3_length: 17
d_call: TRBD1
clone_size: NA

cdr3_aa: CASSFGGGVNTEAFF
cdr3_nt: TGTGCCAGCAGTTTTGGGGGAGGGGTGAACACTGAAGCTTTCTTT
v_call: TRBV27
j_call: TRBJ1-1
cdr3_length: 15
d_call: NA
clone_size: NA

cdr3_aa: CASSGVATNEKLFF
cdr3_nt: TGTGCCAGCAGCGGGGTTGCAACTAATGAAAAACTGTTTTTT
v_call: TRBV11-2
j_call: TRBJ1-4
cdr3_length: 14
d_call: NA
clone_size: once